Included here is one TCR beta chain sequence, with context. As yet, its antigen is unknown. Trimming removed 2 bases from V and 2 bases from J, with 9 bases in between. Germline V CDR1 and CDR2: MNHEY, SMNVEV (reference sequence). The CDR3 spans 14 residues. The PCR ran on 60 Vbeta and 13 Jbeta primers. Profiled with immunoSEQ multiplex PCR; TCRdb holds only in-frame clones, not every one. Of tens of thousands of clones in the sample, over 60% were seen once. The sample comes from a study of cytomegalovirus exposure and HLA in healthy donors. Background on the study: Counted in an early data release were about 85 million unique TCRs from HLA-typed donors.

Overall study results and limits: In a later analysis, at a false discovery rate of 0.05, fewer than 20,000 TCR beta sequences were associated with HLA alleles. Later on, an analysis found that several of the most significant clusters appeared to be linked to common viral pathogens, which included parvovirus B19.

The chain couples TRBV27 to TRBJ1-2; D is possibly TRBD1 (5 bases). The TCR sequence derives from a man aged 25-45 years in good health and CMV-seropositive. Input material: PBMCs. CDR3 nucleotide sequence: TGTGCCAGCAGTTTACAGGGCGACAACTATGGCTACACCTTC. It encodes CASSLQGDNYGYTF.